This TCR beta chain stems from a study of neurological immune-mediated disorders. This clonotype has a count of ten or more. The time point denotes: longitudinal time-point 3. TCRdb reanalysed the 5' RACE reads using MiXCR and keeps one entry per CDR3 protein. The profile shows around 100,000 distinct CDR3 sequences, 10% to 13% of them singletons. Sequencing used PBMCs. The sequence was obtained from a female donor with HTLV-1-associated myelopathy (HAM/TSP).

CDR3 coding DNA: TGTGCCAGCTCTAAGAGGGGGAGCGTGAGCACAGATACGCAGTATTTT. It encodes CASSKRGSVSTDTQYF. The J gene is TRBJ2-3, the V gene TRBV6-1, with D perhaps TRBD1 (6 bases). Looked up from germline, CDR1 is MNHNS and CDR2 is SASEGT. Trimming stripped 8 bases from V and 0 bases from J, with 18 bases between. The CDR3 extends over 16 amino acids.